Below, one TCR beta chain is given with its context. Its antigen is unidentified. Systemic immunosuppression or a history of autoimmune disease excluded patients. TCRdb keeps only in-frame clones here, not all; method: immunoSEQ multiplex PCR. The sample consists of tens of thousands of clones, around 90% of them appearing once. The CDR3 loop spans 16 amino acids. V was shortened by 4 bases and J by 1 base, with 16 bases between the two germline ends. The germline CDR1 and CDR2 sequences are MNHNS and SASEGT. This entry is derived from a study of OX40 agonist ivuxolimab in advanced cancers. Study in general: At doses from 0.01 to 10 mg/kg, patients were given intravenous ivuxolimab every 2 weeks.

Whole-study findings and limits: Partial responders at 0.1-3.0 mg/kg showed near-lowest clonal expansion.

V is TRBV6-1 and J is TRBJ1-1; D gene ambiguous. The starting material was CD4+ or CD8+ T cells sorted from blood, obtained in a trial of the OX40 agonist ivuxolimab. This TCR came from an adult with an advanced solid tumor such as melanoma, head and neck, liver or kidney cancer. The CDR3: CASSGALGSRNTEAFF. CDR3 in DNA: TGTGCCAGCAGTGGAGCCCTGGGTTCCCGGAACACTGAAGCTTTCTTT.